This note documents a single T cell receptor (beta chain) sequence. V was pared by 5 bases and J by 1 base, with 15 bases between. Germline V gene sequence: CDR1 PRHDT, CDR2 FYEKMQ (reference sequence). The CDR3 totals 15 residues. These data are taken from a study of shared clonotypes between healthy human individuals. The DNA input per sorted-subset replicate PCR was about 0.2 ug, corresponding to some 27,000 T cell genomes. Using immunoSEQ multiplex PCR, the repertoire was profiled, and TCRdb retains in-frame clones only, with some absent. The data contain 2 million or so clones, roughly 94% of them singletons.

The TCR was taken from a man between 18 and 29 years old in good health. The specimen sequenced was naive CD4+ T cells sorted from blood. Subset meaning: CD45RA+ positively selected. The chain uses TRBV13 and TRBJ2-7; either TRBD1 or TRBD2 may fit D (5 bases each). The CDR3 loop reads CASSLRRDASYEQYF. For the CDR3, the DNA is TGTGCCAGCAGCCTCCGCCGGGACGCATCCTACGAGCAGTACTTC.